This T cell receptor (beta chain) was observed in a study of blood T cells in healthy people across ages. A J-beta primer mix and a sample-barcoded 5' primer were used in a second PCR of roughly 6 to 11 cycles. TCRdb used MiXCR to reprocess the 5' RACE reads, holding one entry per CDR3 protein. The sample includes more than 650,000 distinct CDR3 sequences, about a fifth of them seen just once. The ends lost 9 bases at V and 1 base at J; junction bases unmatched: 3. The CDR3 covers 16 residues. Germline V gives CDR1 KGHDR, CDR2 SFDVKD. Only a few counts were recorded for this clonotype. V usage is TRBV24-1 and J usage is TRBJ2-1; 15 positions match TRBD2. The TCR comes from a man between 65 and 80 years old in good health. The source material was blood. The DNA for the CDR3 is TGTGCCACCGGGACTAGCGGGGGGTGGTCCTACAATGAGCAGTTCTTC. Amino acid sequence: CATGTSGGWSYNEQFF.